This TCR beta chain was obtained from a study of T cell responses to AZD1222 COVID-19 vaccine. Study-level points and caveats: The repertoires were collected only after the peak T cell response.

Method: immunoSEQ multiplex PCR; TCRdb's copy keeps in-frame clones and lacks some. The sample lists 100,000 to 150,000 clones, less than 95% occurring once. As regards this clone: Antigen: not known.

Germline V gene lookup returns CDR1 SGHTA and CDR2 FQGTGA. The CDR3 contains 15 residues. The junction had 7 bases not matched to a gene; V was cut back by 4 bases and J by 7 bases. The chain employs TRBV7-3 and TRBJ1-6, with TRBD1 matching over 7 bases. The material sequenced was peripheral blood, taken on day 0 of AZD1222 vaccination. This clonotype was obtained from an adult in good health. CDR3 DNA: TGTGCCAGCAGCTCTCAGGGGGGGTTCAATTCACCCCTCCACTTT. Translating gives CASSSQGGFNSPLHF.